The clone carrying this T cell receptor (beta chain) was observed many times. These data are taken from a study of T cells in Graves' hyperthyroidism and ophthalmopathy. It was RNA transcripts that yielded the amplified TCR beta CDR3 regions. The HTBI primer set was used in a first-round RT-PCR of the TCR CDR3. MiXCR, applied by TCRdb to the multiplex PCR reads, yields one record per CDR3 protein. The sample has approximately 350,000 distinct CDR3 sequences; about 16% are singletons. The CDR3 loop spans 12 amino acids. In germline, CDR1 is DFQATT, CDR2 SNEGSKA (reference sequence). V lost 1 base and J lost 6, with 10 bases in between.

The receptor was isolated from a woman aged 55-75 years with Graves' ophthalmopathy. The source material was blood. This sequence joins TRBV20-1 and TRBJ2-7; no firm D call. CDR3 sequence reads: CSARGLYSEQYF. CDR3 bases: TGCAGTGCTAGAGGTCTTTATAGCGAGCAGTACTTC.